This T cell receptor beta chain is from a study of blood T cell repertoires in COVID-19. Study overall: Sources were T cells, B-cell-depleted T cells, or PBMCs; the material itself was cDNA or gDNA.

Seattle researchers signed up patients amid active infection and tracked them longitudinally. The ends were cut back, 3 bases at V and 4 bases at J, with 6 bases in the middle. The length of the CDR3 is 13 residues. Germline CDR1 and CDR2: KGHSH and LQKENI. Assay used: immunoSEQ multiplex PCR; TCRdb lists only in-frame clones, some missing. The table shows over 200,000 clones, with 80% to 95% occurring only once. The genes are TRBV18 and TRBJ2-2; TRBD2 is a possible D gene (6 bases). The source of this sequence is a person between 18 and 30 years old with COVID-19, enrolled during active disease. The specimen was peripheral blood. CDR3 residues: CASSPRGTGELFF. CDR3 coding DNA: TGTGCCAGCTCACCGCGGGGCACCGGGGAGCTGTTTTTT.